The table lists the clone carrying this T cell receptor beta chain with a few counts. Its matching antigen is unknown. The CDR3 is made up of 15 amino acids. After removal of 4 bases from V and 9 bases from J, the junction contained 8 bases not matched to a gene. Germline V CDR1 and CDR2: SGHRS, YFSETQ. Alongside a J-beta primer mix, a sample-barcoded 5' primer served in a second PCR lasting about 6 to 12 cycles. TCRdb processed the 5' RACE reads anew with MiXCR; each CDR3 protein has one entry. The sample has roughly 680,000 distinct CDR3 sequences; roughly half are singletons. These data come from a study of blood T cells in healthy people across ages. Study-level points and caveats: Estimates based on one million T cells were treated as lower bounds.

The sequence derives from a woman of 80 years or more in good health. The sequenced material came from blood. The chain has TRBV5-1 and TRBJ1-6; 9 nucleotides line up with TRBD1. CDR3 sequence (DNA): TGCGCCAGCAGCGTAGAGGGACAGGGTGCTTCACCCCTCCACTTT. Its protein product is CASSVEGQGASPLHF.